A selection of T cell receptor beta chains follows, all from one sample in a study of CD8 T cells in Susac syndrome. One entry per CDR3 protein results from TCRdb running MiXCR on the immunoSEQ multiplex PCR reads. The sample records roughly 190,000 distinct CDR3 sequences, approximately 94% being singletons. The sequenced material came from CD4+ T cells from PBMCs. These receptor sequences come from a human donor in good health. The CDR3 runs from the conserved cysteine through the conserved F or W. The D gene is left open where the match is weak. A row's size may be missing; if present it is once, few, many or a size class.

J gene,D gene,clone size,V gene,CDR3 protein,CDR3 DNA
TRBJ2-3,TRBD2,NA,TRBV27,CASRVSGSTDTQYF,TGTGCCAGCAGGGTTAGCGGGAGCACAGATACGCAGTATTTT
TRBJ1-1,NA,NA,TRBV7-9,CASSLDAGMNTEAFF,TGTGCCAGCAGCTTAGACGCAGGGATGAACACTGAAGCTTTCTTT
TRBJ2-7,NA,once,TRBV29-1,CSVQEGREQYF,TGCAGCGTCCAAGAGGGGCGCGAGCAGTACTTC
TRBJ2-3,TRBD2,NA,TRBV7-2,CASSSRAGPQYF,TGTGCCAGCAGCTCAAGAGCGGGACCGCAGTATTTT
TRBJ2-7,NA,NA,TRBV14,CASSQDLRREQYF,TGTGCCAGCAGCCAAGATCTGCGCAGGGAGCAGTACTTC
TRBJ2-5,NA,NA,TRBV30,CASTKESGETQYF,TGTGCCTCGACAAAGGAAAGCGGAGAGACCCAGTACTTC
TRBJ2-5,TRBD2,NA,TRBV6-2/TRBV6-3,CASRPGGTETQYF,TGTGCCAGCCGCCCCGGGGGGACAGAGACCCAGTACTTC
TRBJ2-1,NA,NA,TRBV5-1,CASSLLEVGGTEQFF,TGCGCCAGCAGCTTGCTAGAGGTTGGGGGGACTGAGCAGTTCTTC
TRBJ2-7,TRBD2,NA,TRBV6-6,CASRNSLAGYEQYF,TGTGCCAGCAGAAATAGTCTAGCGGGCTACGAGCAGTACTTC
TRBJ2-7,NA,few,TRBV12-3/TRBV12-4,CASSYRREQYF,TGTGCCAGCAGTTACAGGAGGGAGCAGTACTTC
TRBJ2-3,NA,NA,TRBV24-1,CATSDRSTDTQYF,TGTGCCACCAGCGACAGAAGCACAGATACGCAGTATTTT
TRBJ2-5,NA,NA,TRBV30,CAWSEGIETQYF,TGTGCCTGGAGTGAGGGAATAGAGACCCAGTACTTC
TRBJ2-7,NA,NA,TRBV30,CAWSVRRGSYEQYF,TGTGCCTGGAGTGTACGGCGTGGCTCCTACGAGCAGTACTTC
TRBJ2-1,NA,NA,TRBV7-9,CASRLEPRDEQFF,TGTGCCAGCCGCCTCGAGCCCAGGGATGAGCAGTTCTTC